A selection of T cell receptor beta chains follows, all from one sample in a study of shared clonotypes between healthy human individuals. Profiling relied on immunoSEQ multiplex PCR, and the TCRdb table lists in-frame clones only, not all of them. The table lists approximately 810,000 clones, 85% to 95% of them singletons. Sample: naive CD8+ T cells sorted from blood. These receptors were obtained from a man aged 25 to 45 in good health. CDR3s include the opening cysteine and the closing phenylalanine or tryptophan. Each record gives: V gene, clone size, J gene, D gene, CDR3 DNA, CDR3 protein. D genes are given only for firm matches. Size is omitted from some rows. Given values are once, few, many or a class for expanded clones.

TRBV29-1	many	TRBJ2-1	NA	TGCAGCGCCAGGGAGGGGGAGATGATCTACAATGAGCAGTTCTTC	CSAREGEMIYNEQFF
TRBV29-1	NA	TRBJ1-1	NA	TGCAGCGTTGAAGGTGGGGGCGGCATGAACACTGAAGCTTTCTTT	CSVEGGGGMNTEAFF
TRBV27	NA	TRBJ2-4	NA	TGTGCCAGCAGTAGCTCGCAGCTAGCCAAAAACATTCAGTACTTC	CASSSSQLAKNIQYF
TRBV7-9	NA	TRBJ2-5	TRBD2	TGTGCCAGCACCCCAAAGGGACTAGCGGACCAAGAGACCCAGTACTTC	CASTPKGLADQETQYF
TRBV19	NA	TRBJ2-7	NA	TGTGCCAGTAGTACCCGCCAGGGTTACGAGCAGTACTTC	CASSTRQGYEQYF
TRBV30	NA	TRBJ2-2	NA	TGTGCCTCGAACCCGAGGGTACGAGCTAACACCGGGGAGCTGTTTTTT	CASNPRVRANTGELFF
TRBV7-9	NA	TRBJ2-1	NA	TGTGCCAGCAGCCGGACGATCGAGAATGAGCAGTTCTTC	CASSRTIENEQFF
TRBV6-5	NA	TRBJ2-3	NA	TGTGCCAGCAGTTACCTCGGTGAAGATACGCAGTATTTT	CASSYLGEDTQYF
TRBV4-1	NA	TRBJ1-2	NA	TGCGCCAGCAGCCAAGTGGGGGGGGTCCCAGATGGCTACACCTTC	CASSQVGGVPDGYTF
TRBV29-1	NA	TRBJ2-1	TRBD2	TGCAGCGTTGTACAAGGACTAGCGGGAGTCGGTGAGCAGTTCTTC	CSVVQGLAGVGEQFF
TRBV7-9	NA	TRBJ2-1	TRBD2	TGTGCCAGCAGCTACGGGACTAGCGGGAATGAGCAGTTCTTC	CASSYGTSGNEQFF
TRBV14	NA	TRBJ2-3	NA	TGTGCCAGCAGCCAGGCGGTCGGTGGCACAGATACGCAGTATTTT	CASSQAVGGTDTQYF
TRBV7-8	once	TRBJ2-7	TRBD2	TGTGCCAGCAGCGTATTACCGGGACTAGCGGGAGAATCTGGGGAGCAGTACTTC	CASSVLPGLAGESGEQYF
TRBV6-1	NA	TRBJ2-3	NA	TGTGCCAGCAGAGGACTACAGCTAGATACGCAGTATTTT	CASRGLQLDTQYF
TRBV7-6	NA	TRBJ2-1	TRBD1	TGTGCCAGCAGCCTCCCGTCGTCACCCCACAGGGGGCCCACCTACAATGAGCAGTTCTTC	CASSLPSSPHRGPTYNEQFF
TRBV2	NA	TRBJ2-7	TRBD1	TGTGCCAGCAGTGATCCGGGACAGGTTTCCTACGAGCAGTACTTC	CASSDPGQVSYEQYF
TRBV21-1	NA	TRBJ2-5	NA	TGTGCCAGCAGCAAAGATACCACGTACCAAGAGACCCAGTACTTC	CASSKDTTYQETQYF
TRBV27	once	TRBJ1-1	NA	TGTGCCTCAAGTTTAGGTTTAGGGAACACTGAAGCTTTCTTT	CASSLGLGNTEAFF
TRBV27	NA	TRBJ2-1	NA	TGTGCCAGCAGTTTATCGGCGGGTTTCGGTACCGGGGCGAGTGAGCAGTTCTTC	CASSLSAGFGTGASEQFF
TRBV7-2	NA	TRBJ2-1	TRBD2	TGTGCCAGCAGCTACGGGACTAGCGTGGTCGATGAGCAGTTCTTC	CASSYGTSVVDEQFF
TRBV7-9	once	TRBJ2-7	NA	TGTGCCAGCAGCTTAGCTTCAACAGGGTACTCCTACGAGCAGTACTTC	CASSLASTGYSYEQYF
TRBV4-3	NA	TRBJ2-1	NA	TGCGCCAGCAGCCAACATCGGGGGAATAATGAGCAGTTCTTC	CASSQHRGNNEQFF
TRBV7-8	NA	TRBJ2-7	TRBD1	TGTGCCAGCACCGACAGGGCCATCTACGAGCAGTACTTC	CASTDRAIYEQYF
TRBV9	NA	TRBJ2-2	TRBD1	TGTGCCAGCAGCGACCCGACAGGGACGATCACCGGGGAGCTGTTTTTT	CASSDPTGTITGELFF
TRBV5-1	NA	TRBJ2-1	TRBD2	TGCGCCAGCAGCACCTCCCTAGCGGGAGTGGGCTACAATGAGCAGTTCTTC	CASSTSLAGVGYNEQFF
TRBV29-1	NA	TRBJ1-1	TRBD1	TGCAGCGTCGCGGGGACAGGGGGTTACACTGAAGCTTTCTTT	CSVAGTGGYTEAFF
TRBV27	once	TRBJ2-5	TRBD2	TGTGCCAGCAGTCGTAGAGGTTACCCCGGGCGGGGGATCCAAGAGACCCAGTACTTC	CASSRRGYPGRGIQETQYF
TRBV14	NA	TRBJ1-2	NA	TGTGCCAGCAGCCAAGAAGGGATCCGTTCGGATAACTATGGCTACACCTTC	CASSQEGIRSDNYGYTF
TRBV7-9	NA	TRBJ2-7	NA	TGTGCCAGCAGCTTAGCGGTAACGTACGAGCAGTACTTC	CASSLAVTYEQYF
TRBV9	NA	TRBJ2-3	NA	TGTGCCAGCAGCGTAGCTGGTATTCCATCAGATACGCAGTATTTT	CASSVAGIPSDTQYF
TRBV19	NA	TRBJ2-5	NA	TGTGCCAGTGGAAGGGAGACCCAGTACTTC	CASGRETQYF
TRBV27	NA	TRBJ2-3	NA	TGTGCCAGCAGCCGACCGGGCCTCAGCACAGATACGCAGTATTTT	CASSRPGLSTDTQYF
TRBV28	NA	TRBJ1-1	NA	TGTGCCAGCAGTGTCCATAGTGGAACTGAAGCTTTCTTT	CASSVHSGTEAFF
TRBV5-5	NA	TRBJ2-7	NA	TGTGCCAGCAGCTCTGGGGTGCGGGGGCCATCCTACGAGCAGTACTTC	CASSSGVRGPSYEQYF
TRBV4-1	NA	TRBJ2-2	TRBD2	TGCGCCAGCAGCCAAGAGACTAGCGCGAACACCGGGGAGCTGTTTTTT	CASSQETSANTGELFF
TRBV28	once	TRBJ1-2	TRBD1	TGTGCCAGCAGTAGGACAGGGAACAACTATGGCTACACCTTC	CASSRTGNNYGYTF
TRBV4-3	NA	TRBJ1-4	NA	TGCGCCAGCAGCCAAGAACAACCGTCTACTAATGAAAAACTGTTTTTT	CASSQEQPSTNEKLFF
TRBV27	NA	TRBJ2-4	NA	TGTGCCAGCAGTGTGCAGTATAAAAACATTCAGTACTTC	CASSVQYKNIQYF
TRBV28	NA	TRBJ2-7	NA	TGTGCCAGCAGTTCGACAGACTACGAGCAGTACTTC	CASSSTDYEQYF
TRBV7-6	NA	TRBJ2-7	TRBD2	TGTGCCAGCAGCCCCGGGACTAGCGGGGGCTACGAGCAGTACTTC	CASSPGTSGGYEQYF
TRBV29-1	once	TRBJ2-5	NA	TGCAGCGTTGAAGTCGGTGCAGAAATACAAGAGACCCAGTACTTC	CSVEVGAEIQETQYF
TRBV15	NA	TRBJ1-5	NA	TGTGCCACCAGCCCCGGCGGGGTAAATCAGCCCCAGCATTTT	CATSPGGVNQPQHF
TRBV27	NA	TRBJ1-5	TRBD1	TGTGCCAGCAGTTTAGAGGGGACAGGGGGCCATCAGCCCCAGCATTTT	CASSLEGTGGHQPQHF
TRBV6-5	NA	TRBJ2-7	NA	TGTGCCAGCAGTTACAGGGATGGTCGGTACGAGCAGTACTTC	CASSYRDGRYEQYF
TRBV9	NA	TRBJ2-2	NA	TGTGCCAGCGCAGACGAGAACACCGGGGAGCTGTTTTTT	CASADENTGELFF
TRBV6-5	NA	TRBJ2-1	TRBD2	TGTGCCACCTCCGGGACTAGCGGATACAATGAGCAGTTCTTC	CATSGTSGYNEQFF
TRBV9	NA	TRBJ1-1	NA	TGTGCCAGCAGTTTAGGAGGGAGGACTGAAGCTTTCTTT	CASSLGGRTEAFF
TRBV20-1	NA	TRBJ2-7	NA	TGCAGTGCCCGCAGCTCCTACGAGCAGTACTTC	CSARSSYEQYF
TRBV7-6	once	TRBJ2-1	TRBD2	TGTGCCAGCAGCCGACCACAGGGACTAGCGGGAGGGAATGAGCAGTTCTTC	CASSRPQGLAGGNEQFF
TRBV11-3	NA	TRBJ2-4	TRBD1	TGTGCCAGCAGCTTAGAAAGACAGGGGAAAAACATTCAGTACTTC	CASSLERQGKNIQYF